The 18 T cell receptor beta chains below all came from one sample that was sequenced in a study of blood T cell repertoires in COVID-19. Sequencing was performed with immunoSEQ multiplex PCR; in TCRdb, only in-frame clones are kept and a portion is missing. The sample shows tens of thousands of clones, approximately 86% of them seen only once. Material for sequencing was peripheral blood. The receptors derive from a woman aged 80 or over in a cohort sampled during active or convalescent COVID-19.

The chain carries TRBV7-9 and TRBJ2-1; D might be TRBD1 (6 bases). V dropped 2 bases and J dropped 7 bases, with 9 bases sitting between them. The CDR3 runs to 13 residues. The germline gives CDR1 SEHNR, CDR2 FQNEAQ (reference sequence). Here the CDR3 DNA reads TGTGCCAGCAGCTTAAACAGGGTTAATGAGCAGTTCTTC. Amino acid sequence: CASSLNRVNEQFF.

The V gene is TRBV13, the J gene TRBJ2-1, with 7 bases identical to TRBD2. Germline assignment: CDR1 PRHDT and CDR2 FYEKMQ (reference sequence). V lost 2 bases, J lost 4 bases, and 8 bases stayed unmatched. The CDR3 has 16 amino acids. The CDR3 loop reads CASSLPVAGRYNEQFF. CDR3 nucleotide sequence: TGTGCCAGCAGCTTACCCGTAGCCGGGAGGTACAATGAGCAGTTCTTC.

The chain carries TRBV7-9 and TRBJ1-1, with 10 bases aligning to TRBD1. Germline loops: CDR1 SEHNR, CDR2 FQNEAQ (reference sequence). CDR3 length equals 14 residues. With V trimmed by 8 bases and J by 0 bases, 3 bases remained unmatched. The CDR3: CASGTGDLNTEAFF. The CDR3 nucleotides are TGTGCCAGCGGGACAGGGGATTTGAACACTGAAGCTTTCTTT.

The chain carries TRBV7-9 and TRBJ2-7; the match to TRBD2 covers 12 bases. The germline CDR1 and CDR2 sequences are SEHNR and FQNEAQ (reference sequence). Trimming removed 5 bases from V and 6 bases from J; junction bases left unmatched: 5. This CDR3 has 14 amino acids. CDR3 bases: TGTGCCAGCAGCCCTCGGACTAGCGGGACCGAGCAGTACTTC. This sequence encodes CASSPRTSGTEQYF.

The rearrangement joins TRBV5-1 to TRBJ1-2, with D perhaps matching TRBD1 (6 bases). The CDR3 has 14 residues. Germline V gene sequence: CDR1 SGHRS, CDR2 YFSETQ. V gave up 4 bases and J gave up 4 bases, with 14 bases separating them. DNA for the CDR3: TGCGCCAGCAGCGGGGGGGCAGGCCTCTATGGCTACACCTTC. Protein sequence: CASSGGAGLYGYTF. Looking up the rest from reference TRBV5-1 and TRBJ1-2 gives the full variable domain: KAGVTQTPRYLIKTRGQQVTLSCSPISGHRSVSWYQQTPGQGLQFLFEYFSETQRNKGNFPGRFSGRQFSNSRSEMNVSTLELGDSALYLCASSGGAGLYGYTFGSGTRLTVV.

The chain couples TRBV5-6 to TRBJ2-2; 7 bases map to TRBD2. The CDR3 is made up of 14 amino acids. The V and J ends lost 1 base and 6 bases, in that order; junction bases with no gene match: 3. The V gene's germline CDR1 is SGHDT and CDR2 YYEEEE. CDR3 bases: TGTGCCAGCAGCTTGTCTGGGGGGGCCGGGGAGCTGTTTTTT. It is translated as CASSLSGGAGELFF.

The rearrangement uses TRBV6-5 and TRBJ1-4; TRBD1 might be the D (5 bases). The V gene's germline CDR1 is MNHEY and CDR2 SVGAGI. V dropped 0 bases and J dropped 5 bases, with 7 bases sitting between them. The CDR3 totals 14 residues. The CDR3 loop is CASSYSQGNEKLFF. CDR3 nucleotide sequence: TGTGCCAGCAGTTACTCTCAGGGAAATGAAAAACTGTTTTTT.

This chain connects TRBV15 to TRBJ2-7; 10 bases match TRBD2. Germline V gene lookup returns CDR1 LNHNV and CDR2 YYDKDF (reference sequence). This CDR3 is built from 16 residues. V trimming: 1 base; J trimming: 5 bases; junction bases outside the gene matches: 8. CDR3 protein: CATSRAPSGSINEQYV. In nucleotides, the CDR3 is TGTGCCACCAGCAGAGCCCCTAGCGGGAGTATCAACGAGCAGTACGTC.

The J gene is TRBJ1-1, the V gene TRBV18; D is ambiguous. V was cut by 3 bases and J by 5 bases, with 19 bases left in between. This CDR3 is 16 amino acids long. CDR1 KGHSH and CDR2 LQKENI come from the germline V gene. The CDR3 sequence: CASSPPRERRATEAFF. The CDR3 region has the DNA TGTGCCAGCTCACCCCCCCGGGAGCGACGGGCTACTGAAGCTTTCTTT. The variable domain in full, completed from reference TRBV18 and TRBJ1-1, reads NAGVMQNPRHLVRRRGQEARLRCSPMKGHSHVYWYRQLPEEGLKFMVYLQKENIIDESGMPKERFSAEFPKEGPSILRIQQVVRGDSAAYFCASSPPRERRATEAFFGQGTRLTVV.

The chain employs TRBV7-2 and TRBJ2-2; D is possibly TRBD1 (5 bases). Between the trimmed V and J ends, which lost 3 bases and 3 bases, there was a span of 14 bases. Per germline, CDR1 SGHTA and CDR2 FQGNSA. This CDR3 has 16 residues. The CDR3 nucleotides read TGTGCCAGCAGCTTTAGTCAGGGCGTATACACCGGGGAGCTGTTTTTT. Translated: CASSFSQGVYTGELFF. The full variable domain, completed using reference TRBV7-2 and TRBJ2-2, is GAGVSQSPSNKVTEKGKDVELRCDPISGHTALYWYRQSLGQGLEFLIYFQGNSAPDKSGLPSDRFSAERTGGSVSTLTIQRTQQEDSAVYLCASSFSQGVYTGELFFGEGSRLTVL.

CDR3 region: CASSIQGVQQETQYF. CDR3 DNA: TGTGCCAGCAGCATACAAGGGGTACAGCAAGAGACCCAGTACTTC. The chain joins TRBV9 to TRBJ2-5, with D possibly being TRBD1 (5 bases). The V gene's germline CDR1 is SGDLS and CDR2 YYNGEE. The germline V and J ends were trimmed by 4 bases and 2 bases, with 15 bases remaining between them. There are 15 residues in the CDR3. Together with reference TRBV9 and TRBJ2-5, the CDR3 gives the full variable domain: DSGVTQTPKHLITATGQRVTLRCSPRSGDLSVYWYQQSLDQGLQFLIQYYNGEERAKGNILERFSAQQFPDLHSELNLSSLELGDSALYFCASSIQGVQQETQYFGPGTRLLVL.

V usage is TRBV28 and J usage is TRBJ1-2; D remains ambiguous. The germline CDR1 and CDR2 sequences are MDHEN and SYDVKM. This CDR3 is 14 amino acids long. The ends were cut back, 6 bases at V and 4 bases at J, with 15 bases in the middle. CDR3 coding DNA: TGTGCCAGCAGCTCCCGGGGTTATGGCTATGGCTACACCTTC. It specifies CASSSRGYGYGYTF.

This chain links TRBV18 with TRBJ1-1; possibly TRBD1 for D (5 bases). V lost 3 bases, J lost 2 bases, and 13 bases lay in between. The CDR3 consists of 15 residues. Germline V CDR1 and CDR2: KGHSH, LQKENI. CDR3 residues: CASSPPWQGNTEAFF. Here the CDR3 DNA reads TGTGCCAGCTCACCCCCCTGGCAGGGAAACACTGAAGCTTTCTTT. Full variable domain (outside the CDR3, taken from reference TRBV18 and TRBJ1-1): NAGVMQNPRHLVRRRGQEARLRCSPMKGHSHVYWYRQLPEEGLKFMVYLQKENIIDESGMPKERFSAEFPKEGPSILRIQQVVRGDSAAYFCASSPPWQGNTEAFFGQGTRLTVV.

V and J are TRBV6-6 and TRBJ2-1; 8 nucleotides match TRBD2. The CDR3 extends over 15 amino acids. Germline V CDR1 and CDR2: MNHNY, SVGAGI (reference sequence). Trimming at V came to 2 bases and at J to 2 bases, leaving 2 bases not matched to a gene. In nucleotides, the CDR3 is TGTGCCAGCAGTTACGAAGCGGGGGCCTACAATGAGCAGTTCTTC. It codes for CASSYEAGAYNEQFF.

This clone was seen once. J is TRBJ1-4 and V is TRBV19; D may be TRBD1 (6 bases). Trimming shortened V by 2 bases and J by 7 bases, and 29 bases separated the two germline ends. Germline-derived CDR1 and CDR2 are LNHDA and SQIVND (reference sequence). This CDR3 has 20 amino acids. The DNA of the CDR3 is TGTGCCAGTAGTATATCGGGACGGGGGGCGAGTCTCGCGGGATTTGAAAAACTGTTTTTT. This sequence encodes CASSISGRGASLAGFEKLFF.

CDR3 nucleotides: TGTGCCAGCAGCCAAGGCGGGACAGAGCGATACTCAGATACGCAGTATTTT. Amino acids: CASSQGGTERYSDTQYF. The chain employs TRBV3-1 (or the pseudogene TRBV3-2) and TRBJ2-3; maybe TRBD1 (7 bases). Germline V lookup: CDR1 LGHDT, CDR2 YNNKEL (reference sequence). Trimming pared 1 base from V and 4 bases from J, leaving 18 bases between. The CDR3 length is 17 residues.

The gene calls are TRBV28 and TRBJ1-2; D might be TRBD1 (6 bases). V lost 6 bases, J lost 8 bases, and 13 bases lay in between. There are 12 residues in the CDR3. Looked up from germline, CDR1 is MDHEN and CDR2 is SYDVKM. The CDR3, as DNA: TGTGCCAGCAGCCCAGGGGTTTTAGGCTACACCTTC. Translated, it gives CASSPGVLGYTF.

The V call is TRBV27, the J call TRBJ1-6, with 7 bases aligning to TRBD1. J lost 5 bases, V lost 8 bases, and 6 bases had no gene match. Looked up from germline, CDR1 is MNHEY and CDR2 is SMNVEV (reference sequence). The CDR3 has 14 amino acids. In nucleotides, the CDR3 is TGTGCCAGCCGGGGACAGACTAATAATTCACCCCTCCACTTT. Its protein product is CASRGQTNNSPLHF.